This is a list of T cell receptor beta chains from one sample in a study of T cell responses to AZD1222 COVID-19 vaccine. Measured with immunoSEQ multiplex PCR; TCRdb has only the in-frame clones, and not every one. The sample has about 130,000 clones, over 85% seen once; the top ten hold around 1.1%. The sequencing here drew on peripheral blood, taken 28 days after the second AZD1222 dose. Receptors were obtained from an adult who received the AZD1222 COVID-19 vaccine. The CDR3 runs from the conserved cysteine through the conserved F or W. Each record gives: J gene, D gene, V gene, CDR3 protein. D genes are given only for firm matches.

j_gene: TRBJ2-7
d_gene: .
v_gene: TRBV3-1/TRBV3-2
CDR3aa: CASGDTYEQYF

j_gene: TRBJ1-2
d_gene: .
v_gene: TRBV4-2
CDR3aa: CASSQGLEWVGYTF

j_gene: TRBJ2-7
d_gene: .
v_gene: TRBV5-5
CDR3aa: CASTQGGGFEQYF

j_gene: TRBJ2-3
d_gene: .
v_gene: TRBV18
CDR3aa: CASSPVDSSGTDTQYF

j_gene: TRBJ2-2
d_gene: .
v_gene: TRBV11-3
CDR3aa: CASSFEGDTGELFF

j_gene: TRBJ2-7
d_gene: .
v_gene: TRBV4-1
CDR3aa: CASSQERFYEQYF

j_gene: TRBJ2-1
d_gene: TRBD2
v_gene: TRBV5-1
CDR3aa: CASSYLAGFNEQFF

j_gene: TRBJ2-7
d_gene: TRBD1
v_gene: TRBV5-1
CDR3aa: CASSVAGSDREGEQYF

j_gene: TRBJ1-5
d_gene: .
v_gene: TRBV2
CDR3aa: CASSTYSNQPQHF

j_gene: TRBJ2-1
d_gene: .
v_gene: TRBV6-5
CDR3aa: CASRNPGRYNEQFF

j_gene: TRBJ2-1
d_gene: TRBD2
v_gene: TRBV13
CDR3aa: CASSFWSSGGEQFF

j_gene: TRBJ1-5
d_gene: .
v_gene: TRBV7-9
CDR3aa: CASSFSGGGQSNQPQHF

j_gene: TRBJ2-3
d_gene: .
v_gene: TRBV14
CDR3aa: CASSPWTWDGTDTQYF

j_gene: TRBJ2-1
d_gene: TRBD2
v_gene: TRBV5-1
CDR3aa: CASSGAGPYNEQFF

j_gene: TRBJ2-7
d_gene: .
v_gene: TRBV9
CDR3aa: CASSVGGMAYEQYF

j_gene: TRBJ1-1
d_gene: .
v_gene: TRBV7-7
CDR3aa: CASSLEVNTEAFF

j_gene: TRBJ1-1
d_gene: TRBD1
v_gene: TRBV10-3
CDR3aa: CAITRTGRTEAFF

j_gene: TRBJ1-5
d_gene: .
v_gene: TRBV16
CDR3aa: CASSNELGSNQPQHF

j_gene: TRBJ1-5
d_gene: .
v_gene: TRBV6-2/TRBV6-3
CDR3aa: CASSYQETNQPQHF

j_gene: TRBJ1-2
d_gene: .
v_gene: TRBV11-3
CDR3aa: CASSLGGTPGLGYTF

j_gene: TRBJ1-1
d_gene: .
v_gene: TRBV4-3
CDR3aa: CASSQMGGRAEAFF

j_gene: TRBJ1-1
d_gene: TRBD1
v_gene: TRBV12-3/TRBV12-4
CDR3aa: CASSLGTGGRAFF

j_gene: TRBJ2-5
d_gene: .
v_gene: TRBV23-1
CDR3aa: CASSQSVETQYF

j_gene: TRBJ1-5
d_gene: .
v_gene: TRBV19
CDR3aa: CASSPKRGSNQPQHF

j_gene: TRBJ2-7
d_gene: TRBD1
v_gene: TRBV4-3
CDR3aa: CASSPGQGSRSYEQYF

j_gene: TRBJ1-4
d_gene: .
v_gene: TRBV7-2
CDR3aa: CASSLTGTIEKLFF

j_gene: TRBJ2-1
d_gene: TRBD2
v_gene: TRBV19
CDR3aa: CASSIGGGTGNEQFF

j_gene: TRBJ2-3
d_gene: TRBD2
v_gene: TRBV10-3
CDR3aa: CATGTSGNTDTQYF

j_gene: TRBJ2-2
d_gene: .
v_gene: TRBV19
CDR3aa: CASSIVRGLYTGELFF

j_gene: TRBJ2-2
d_gene: .
v_gene: TRBV11-2
CDR3aa: CASSSARAAGELFF

j_gene: TRBJ1-5
d_gene: .
v_gene: TRBV5-5
CDR3aa: CASSLTGYSNQPQHF

j_gene: TRBJ1-2
d_gene: .
v_gene: TRBV19
CDR3aa: CASSQRYGYTF

j_gene: TRBJ1-1
d_gene: .
v_gene: TRBV7-9
CDR3aa: CASSRNTEAFF

j_gene: TRBJ2-1
d_gene: .
v_gene: TRBV19
CDR3aa: CASSIKSGYNEQFF

j_gene: TRBJ1-2
d_gene: .
v_gene: TRBV4-2
CDR3aa: CASSPTAFYGYTF

j_gene: TRBJ1-1
d_gene: .
v_gene: TRBV5-4
CDR3aa: CASSPRGSMNTEAFF

j_gene: TRBJ2-7
d_gene: .
v_gene: TRBV6-5
CDR3aa: CASSHGYGQSRGQYF

j_gene: TRBJ2-7
d_gene: .
v_gene: TRBV27
CDR3aa: CASGQYEQYF

j_gene: TRBJ1-1
d_gene: .
v_gene: TRBV6-5
CDR3aa: CASSLHREGSEAFF

j_gene: TRBJ2-5
d_gene: .
v_gene: TRBV18
CDR3aa: CASSPGQETQYF

j_gene: TRBJ2-3
d_gene: TRBD2
v_gene: TRBV19
CDR3aa: CASSILPGRVEDTQYF

j_gene: TRBJ1-2
d_gene: .
v_gene: TRBV20-1
CDR3aa: CSALQGYGYTF